This is a list of T cell receptor beta chains from one sample in a study of cytomegalovirus exposure and HLA in healthy donors. This table comes from immunoSEQ multiplex PCR, and its TCRdb copy is limited to in-frame clones, with some not included. The profile shows 110,000 to 150,000 clones, just over 70% of them singletons. The sample was PBMCs. These receptor sequences come from a woman aged 25 to 45 in good health and CMV-seronegative. CDR3s include the opening cysteine and the closing phenylalanine or tryptophan. The D gene is left open where the match is weak. The size field is filled for only some rows; it gives once, few, many or a size class.

cdr3_length | d_call | j_call | clone_size | v_call | cdr3_aa | cdr3_nt
16 | TRBD1 | TRBJ1-1 | NA | TRBV19 | CASRQRQGGLGTEAFF | TGTGCCAGTAGGCAAAGACAGGGGGGGTTAGGCACTGAAGCTTTCTTT
16 | TRBD2 | TRBJ2-1 | NA | TRBV5-6 | CASSLFWTSGSLEQFF | TGTGCCAGCAGCTTGTTCTGGACTAGCGGGAGTCTTGAGCAGTTCTTC
14 | TRBD1 | TRBJ2-5 | NA | TRBV7-2 | CASSKNRGKETQYF | TGTGCCAGCAGCAAAAACAGGGGCAAAGAGACCCAGTACTTC
14 | NA | TRBJ1-1 | NA | TRBV5-1 | CASSDWRLGTEAFF | TGCGCCAGCAGTGATTGGCGGTTGGGTACTGAAGCTTTCTTT
17 | NA | TRBJ2-1 | NA | TRBV5-6 | CASGRVPGTPRSDEQFF | TGTGCCAGCGGTAGGGTCCCCGGGACTCCAAGGTCGGATGAGCAGTTCTTC
15 | TRBD1 | TRBJ1-6 | NA | TRBV2 | CASSEGQGYNSPLHF | TGTGCCAGCAGTGAGGGACAGGGCTATAATTCACCCCTCCACTTT
15 | TRBD1 | TRBJ2-3 | few | TRBV30 | CAWSPGQPSTDTQYF | TGTGCCTGGAGCCCGGGACAGCCTAGCACAGATACGCAGTATTTT
15 | TRBD2 | TRBJ2-1 | NA | TRBV11-2 | CASSLVLAGYNEQFF | TGTGCCAGCAGCTTAGTGCTAGCGGGGTACAATGAGCAGTTCTTC
15 | NA | TRBJ1-4 | few | TRBV28 | CASSFSPATNEKLFF | TGTGCCAGCAGTTTTTCACCGGCAACTAATGAAAAACTGTTTTTT
13 | NA | TRBJ1-2 | few | TRBV18 | CASTTDRTYGYTF | TGTGCCAGTACCACGGACAGAACCTATGGCTACACCTTC
17 | TRBD2 | TRBJ2-7 | NA | TRBV13 | CASSLGPLAGPGGEQYF | TGTGCCAGCAGCTTAGGCCCCCTGGCGGGGCCCGGGGGGGAGCAGTACTTC
14 | NA | TRBJ1-6 | NA | TRBV7-3 | CASSLGTADSPLHF | TGTGCCAGCAGCTTAGGGACTGCCGATTCACCCCTCCACTTT
11 | NA | TRBJ2-7 | NA | TRBV29-1 | CSVDSNYEQYF | TGCAGCGTTGACAGTAATTACGAGCAGTACTTC
16 | TRBD1 | TRBJ2-7 | NA | TRBV18 | CASSGQGDFSSYEQYF | TGTGCCAGCTCAGGACAGGGAGATTTTTCGTCCTACGAGCAGTACTTC
14 | NA | TRBJ1-1 | NA | TRBV28 | CASSFPGARTEAFF | TGTGCCAGCAGTTTCCCAGGGGCGCGCACTGAAGCTTTCTTT
14 | TRBD2 | TRBJ2-1 | NA | TRBV5-4 | CASWNSGNYNEQFF | TGTGCCAGCTGGAATAGCGGGAACTACAATGAGCAGTTCTTC
11 | NA | TRBJ2-7 | NA | TRBV20-1 | CSATSSYEQYF | TGCAGTGCTACCAGCTCCTACGAGCAGTACTTC
14 | TRBD2 | TRBJ2-2 | NA | TRBV6-4 | CASSESGGTGELFF | TGTGCCAGCAGTGAATCGGGGGGCACCGGGGAGCTGTTTTTT
14 | NA | TRBJ1-6 | NA | TRBV6-1 | CASSGTGWDSPLHF | TGTGCCAGCAGTGGAACAGGGTGGGATTCACCCCTCCACTTT
13 | TRBD1 | TRBJ1-4 | NA | TRBV27 | CASRGDRTGKLFF | TGTGCCAGCAGAGGGGACAGGACAGGAAAACTGTTTTTT
15 | NA | TRBJ2-7 | NA | TRBV28 | CASSLVDFRKYEQYF | TGTGCCAGCAGTTTGGTGGACTTTAGGAAGTACGAGCAGTACTTC
15 | NA | TRBJ2-2 | once | TRBV7-9 | CSSSFGGAFTGELFF | TGTTCCAGCAGCTTTGGGGGGGCTTTCACCGGGGAGCTGTTTTTT
15 | TRBD1 | TRBJ2-2 | NA | TRBV6-6 | CASSPLQGTTGELFF | TGTGCCAGCAGTCCCCTACAGGGGACCACCGGGGAGCTGTTTTTT
17 | TRBD2 | TRBJ2-3 | NA | TRBV7-3 | CASSFLPAGGRADTQYF | TGTGCCAGCAGCTTCCTTCCGGCGGGGGGCAGGGCAGATACGCAGTATTTT
13 | NA | TRBJ2-2 | NA | TRBV11-2 | CASSLVAAGELFF | TGTGCCAGCAGCTTGGTAGCCGCCGGGGAGCTGTTTTTT
13 | NA | TRBJ1-1 | NA | TRBV5-1 | CASSPGFFTEAFF | TGCGCCAGCAGCCCCGGGTTTTTCACTGAAGCTTTCTTT
14 | NA | TRBJ1-2 | NA | TRBV6-5 | CASSYSVSTYGYTF | TGTGCCAGCAGTTACTCGGTGTCTACCTATGGCTACACCTTC
14 | TRBD1 | TRBJ1-2 | NA | TRBV6-1 | CASGMQGDAGGYTF | TGTGCCAGCGGGATGCAGGGGGATGCCGGTGGCTACACCTTC